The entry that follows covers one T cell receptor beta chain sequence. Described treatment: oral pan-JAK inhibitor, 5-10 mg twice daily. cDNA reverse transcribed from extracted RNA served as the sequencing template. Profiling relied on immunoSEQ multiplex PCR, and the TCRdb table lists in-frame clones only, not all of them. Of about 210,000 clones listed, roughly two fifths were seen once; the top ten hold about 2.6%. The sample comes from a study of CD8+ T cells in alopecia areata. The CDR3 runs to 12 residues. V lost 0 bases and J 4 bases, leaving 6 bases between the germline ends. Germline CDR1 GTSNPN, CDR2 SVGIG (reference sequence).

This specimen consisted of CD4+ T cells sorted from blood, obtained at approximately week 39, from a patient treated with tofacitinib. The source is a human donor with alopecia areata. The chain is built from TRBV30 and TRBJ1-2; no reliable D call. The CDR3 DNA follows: TGTGCCTGGAGTGTACAGCCCTATGGCTACACCTTC. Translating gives CAWSVQPYGYTF.